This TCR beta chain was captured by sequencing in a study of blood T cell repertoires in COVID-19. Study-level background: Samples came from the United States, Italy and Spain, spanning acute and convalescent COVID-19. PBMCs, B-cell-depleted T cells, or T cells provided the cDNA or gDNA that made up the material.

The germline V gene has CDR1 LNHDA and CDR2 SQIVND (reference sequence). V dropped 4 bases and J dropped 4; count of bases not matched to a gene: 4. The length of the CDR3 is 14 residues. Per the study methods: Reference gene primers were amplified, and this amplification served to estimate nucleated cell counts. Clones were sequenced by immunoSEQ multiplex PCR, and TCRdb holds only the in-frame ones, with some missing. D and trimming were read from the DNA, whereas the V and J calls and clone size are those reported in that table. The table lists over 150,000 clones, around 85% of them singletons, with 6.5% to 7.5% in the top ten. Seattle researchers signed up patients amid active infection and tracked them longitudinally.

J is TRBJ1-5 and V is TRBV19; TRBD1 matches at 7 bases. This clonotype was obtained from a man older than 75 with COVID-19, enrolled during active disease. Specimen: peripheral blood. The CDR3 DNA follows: TGTGCCAGTAGTACGACAGGGCAGAATCAGCCCCAGCATTTT. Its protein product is CASSTTGQNQPQHF.